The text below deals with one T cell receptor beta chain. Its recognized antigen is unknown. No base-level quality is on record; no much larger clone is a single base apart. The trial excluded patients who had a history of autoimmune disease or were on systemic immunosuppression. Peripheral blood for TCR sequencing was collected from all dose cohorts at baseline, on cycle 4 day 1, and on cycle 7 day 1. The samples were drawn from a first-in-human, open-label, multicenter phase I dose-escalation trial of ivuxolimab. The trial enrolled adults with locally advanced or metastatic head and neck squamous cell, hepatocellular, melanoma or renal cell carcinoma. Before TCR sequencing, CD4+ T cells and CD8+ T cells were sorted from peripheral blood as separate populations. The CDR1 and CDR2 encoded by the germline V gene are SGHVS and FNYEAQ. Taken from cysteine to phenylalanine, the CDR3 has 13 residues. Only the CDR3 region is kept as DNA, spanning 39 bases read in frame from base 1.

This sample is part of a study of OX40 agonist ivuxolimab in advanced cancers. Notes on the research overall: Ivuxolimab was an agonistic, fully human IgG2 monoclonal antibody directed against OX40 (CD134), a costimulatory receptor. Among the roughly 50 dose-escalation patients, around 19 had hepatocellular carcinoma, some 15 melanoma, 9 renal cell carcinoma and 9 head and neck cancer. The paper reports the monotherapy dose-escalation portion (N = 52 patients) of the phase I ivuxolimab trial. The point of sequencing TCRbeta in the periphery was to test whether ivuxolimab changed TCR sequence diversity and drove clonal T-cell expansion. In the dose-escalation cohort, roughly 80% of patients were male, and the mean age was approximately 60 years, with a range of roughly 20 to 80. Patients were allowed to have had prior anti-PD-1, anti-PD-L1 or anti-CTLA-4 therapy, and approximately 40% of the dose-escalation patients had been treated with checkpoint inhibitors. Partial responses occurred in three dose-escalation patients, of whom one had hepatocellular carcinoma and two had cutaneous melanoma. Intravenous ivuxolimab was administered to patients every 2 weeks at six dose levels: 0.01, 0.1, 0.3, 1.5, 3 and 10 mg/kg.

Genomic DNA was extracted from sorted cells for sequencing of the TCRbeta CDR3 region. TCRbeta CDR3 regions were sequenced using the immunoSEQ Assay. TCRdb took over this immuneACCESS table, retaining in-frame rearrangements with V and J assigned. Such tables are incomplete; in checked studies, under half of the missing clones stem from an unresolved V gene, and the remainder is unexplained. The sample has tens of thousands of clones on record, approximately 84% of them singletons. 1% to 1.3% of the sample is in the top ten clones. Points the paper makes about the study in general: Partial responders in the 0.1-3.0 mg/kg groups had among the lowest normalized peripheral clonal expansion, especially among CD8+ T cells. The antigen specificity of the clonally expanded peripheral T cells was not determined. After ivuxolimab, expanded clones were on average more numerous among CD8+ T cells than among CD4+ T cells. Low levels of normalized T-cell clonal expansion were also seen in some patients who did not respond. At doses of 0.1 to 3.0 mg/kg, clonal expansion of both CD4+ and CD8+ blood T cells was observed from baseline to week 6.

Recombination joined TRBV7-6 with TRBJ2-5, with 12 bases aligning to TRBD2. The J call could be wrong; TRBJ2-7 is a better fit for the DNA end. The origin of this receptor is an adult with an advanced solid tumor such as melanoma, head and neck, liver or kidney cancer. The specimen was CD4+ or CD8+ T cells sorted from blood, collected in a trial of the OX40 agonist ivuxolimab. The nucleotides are TGTGCCAGCAGCCCGGGACTAGCGGGCGAGCAGTACTTC. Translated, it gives CASSPGLAGEQYF.